This is a list of T cell receptor beta chains from one sample in a study of CD4 T cells in relation to SARS-CoV-2 and coronaviruses. These receptors have no identified antigens. The table came from immunoSEQ multiplex PCR; TCRdb's copy has only in-frame clones and leaves some out. The data show tens of thousands of clones, roughly 70% seen once. The sequencing input was CD4+ T cells from PBMCs, cultured in vitro. These receptors originate from a human donor in good health. The CDR3 runs from the conserved cysteine through the conserved F or W. D genes are given only for firm matches. For some rows the clone size is stated as once, few or many, or as a class when expanded; others skip it.

V gene	clone size	D gene	J gene	CDR3 length	CDR3 DNA	CDR3 protein
TRBV12-3/TRBV12-4	NA	NA	TRBJ1-5	12	TGTGCCAGCAGTTTCCCTGATCAGCCCCAGCATTTT	CASSFPDQPQHF
TRBV27	NA	TRBD1	TRBJ1-1	13	TGTGCCAGCAGTTACAGACAGGGAACTGAAGCTTTCTTT	CASSYRQGTEAFF
TRBV12-3/TRBV12-4	NA	NA	TRBJ2-3	12	TGTGCCAGCCGAATCCGGGCAGATACGCAGTATTTT	CASRIRADTQYF
TRBV13	NA	NA	TRBJ2-2	14	TGTGCCAGCAGCTTACGGGGGAACGGCGGGGAGCTGTTTTTT	CASSLRGNGGELFF
TRBV5-6	NA	NA	TRBJ2-1	14	TGTGCCAGCAGCTTGTTGAGTCCTAGAGGTGAGCAGTTCTTC	CASSLLSPRGEQFF
TRBV7-9	NA	NA	TRBJ2-3	14	TGTGCCAGCAGCTCCGGACTCAACACAGATACGCAGTATTTT	CASSSGLNTDTQYF
TRBV10-3	NA	NA	TRBJ2-6	17	TGTGCCATCAGTGCACAGGGCTCCCGATCTGGGGCCAACGTCCTGACTTTC	CAISAQGSRSGANVLTF
TRBV19	NA	NA	TRBJ2-1	13	TGTGCCAGTAGTAGCTGGCAGGGGTATCACCAGTTCTTC	CASSSWQGYHQFF
TRBV19	NA	NA	TRBJ2-3	15	TGTGCCAGTACCGTTGACTCCGGAGGCACAGATACGCAGTATTTT	CASTVDSGGTDTQYF
TRBV25-1	NA	TRBD2	TRBJ2-7	11	TGTGCCAGCGGGGGGGGTTACGAGCAGTACTTC	CASGGGYEQYF
TRBV20-1	few	NA	TRBJ1-5	14	TGCAGTGCTAGTGGGGGGTTTGGCAATCAGCCCCAGCATTTT	CSASGGFGNQPQHF
TRBV11-2	NA	TRBD1	TRBJ2-1	15	TGTGCCAGCAGCTCAGGACAGGGAACGGGCAATGAGCAGTTCTTC	CASSSGQGTGNEQFF
TRBV25-1	few	TRBD1	TRBJ2-2	17	TGTGCCAGCAGTGAACTCGGACAGGGGGCTGGCACCGGGGAGCTGTTTTTT	CASSELGQGAGTGELFF
TRBV4-3	NA	TRBD2	TRBJ2-2	17	TGCGCCAGCAGCCAAGAAAGAATAGCGGGAGAGACCGGGGAGCTGTTTTTT	CASSQERIAGETGELFF
TRBV7-2	NA	TRBD1	TRBJ1-1	18	TGTGCCAGCAGCTCCGCCCCGGGACAGGGCCTACTCGGGGGTGAAGCTTTCTTT	CASSSAPGQGLLGGEAFF
TRBV7-2	NA	NA	TRBJ2-3	17	TGTGCCAGCAGCTCAACCGCCCCCCTCGGGAGCACAGATACGCAGTATTTT	CASSSTAPLGSTDTQYF
TRBV7-3	few	TRBD1	TRBJ2-2	12	TGTGCCATGCAGACAGGGACCGGGGAGCTGTTTTTT	CAMQTGTGELFF
TRBV9	NA	NA	TRBJ2-1	11	TGTGCCAGCAGCGTAGCCAATGAGCAGTTCTTC	CASSVANEQFF